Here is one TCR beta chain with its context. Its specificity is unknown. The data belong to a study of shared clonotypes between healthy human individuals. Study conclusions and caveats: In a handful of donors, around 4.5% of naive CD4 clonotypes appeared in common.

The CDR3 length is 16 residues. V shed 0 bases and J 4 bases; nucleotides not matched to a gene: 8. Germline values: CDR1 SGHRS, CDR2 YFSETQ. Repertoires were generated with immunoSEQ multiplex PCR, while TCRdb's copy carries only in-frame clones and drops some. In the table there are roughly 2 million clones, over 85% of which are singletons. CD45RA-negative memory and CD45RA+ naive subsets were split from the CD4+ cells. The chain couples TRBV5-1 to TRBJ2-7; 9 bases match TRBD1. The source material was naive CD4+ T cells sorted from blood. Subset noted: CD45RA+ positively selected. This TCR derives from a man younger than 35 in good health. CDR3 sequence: CASSLGNRDRAYEQYF. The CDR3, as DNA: TGCGCCAGCAGCTTGGGGAACCGGGACAGGGCTTACGAGCAGTACTTC.